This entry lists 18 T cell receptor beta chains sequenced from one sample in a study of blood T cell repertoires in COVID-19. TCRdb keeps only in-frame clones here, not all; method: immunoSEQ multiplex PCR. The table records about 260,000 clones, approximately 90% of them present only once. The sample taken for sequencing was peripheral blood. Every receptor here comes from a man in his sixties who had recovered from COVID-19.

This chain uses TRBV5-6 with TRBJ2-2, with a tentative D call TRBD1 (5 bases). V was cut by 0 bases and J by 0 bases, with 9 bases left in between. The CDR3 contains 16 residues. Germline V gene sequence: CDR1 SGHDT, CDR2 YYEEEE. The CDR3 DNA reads TGTGCCAGCAGCTTGGGAACAGGACCGAACACCGGGGAGCTGTTTTTT. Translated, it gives CASSLGTGPNTGELFF.

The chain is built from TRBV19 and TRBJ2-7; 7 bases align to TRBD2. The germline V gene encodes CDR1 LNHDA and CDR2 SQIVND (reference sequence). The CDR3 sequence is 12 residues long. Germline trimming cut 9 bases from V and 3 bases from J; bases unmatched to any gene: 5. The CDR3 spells CASSSGYYEQYF. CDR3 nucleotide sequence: TGTGCCAGCTCTAGCGGATACTACGAGCAGTACTTC.

The CDR3, as DNA: TGTGCCAGCAGCGCCGACCCCAGCAGGGCCACTGAAGCTTTCTTT. This gives the protein CASSADPSRATEAFF. This chain uses TRBV7-3 with TRBJ1-1, with D perhaps TRBD1 (5 bases). V lost 5 bases and J 4 bases, leaving 17 bases between the germline ends. Germline CDR1 reads SGHTA; CDR2 reads FQGTGA. This CDR3 contains 15 residues.

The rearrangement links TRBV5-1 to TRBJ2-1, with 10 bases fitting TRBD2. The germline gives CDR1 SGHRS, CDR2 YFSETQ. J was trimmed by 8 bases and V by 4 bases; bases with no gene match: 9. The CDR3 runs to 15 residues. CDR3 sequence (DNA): TGCGCCAGCAGCCAGTTAAGCGGGGGGGCTGATGAGCAGTTCTTC. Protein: CASSQLSGGADEQFF.

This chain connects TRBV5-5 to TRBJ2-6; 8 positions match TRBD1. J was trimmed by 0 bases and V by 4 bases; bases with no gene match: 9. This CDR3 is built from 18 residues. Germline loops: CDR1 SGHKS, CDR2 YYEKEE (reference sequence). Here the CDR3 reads CASSGMTGASSGANVLTF. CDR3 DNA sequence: TGTGCCAGCAGCGGAATGACAGGGGCTAGCTCTGGGGCCAACGTCCTGACTTTC.

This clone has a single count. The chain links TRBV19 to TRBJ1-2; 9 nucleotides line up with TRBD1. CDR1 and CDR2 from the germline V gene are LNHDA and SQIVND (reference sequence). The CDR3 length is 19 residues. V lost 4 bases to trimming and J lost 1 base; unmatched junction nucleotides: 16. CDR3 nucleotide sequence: TGTGCCAGTAGTACCGGGACAGGGTTCCCCATATCCTTTAACTATGGCTACACCTTC. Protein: CASSTGTGFPISFNYGYTF.

The CDR3: CASSYLTGTETFHTQYF. CDR3 sequence (DNA): TGTGCCAGCAGCTACCTGACCGGGACAGAGACCTTTCATACGCAGTATTTT. This chain links TRBV11-2 with TRBJ2-3, with 7 bases matching TRBD1. The CDR3 has 17 residues. In germline, CDR1 is SGHAT, CDR2 FQNNGV. With 4 bases clipped from V and 7 bases from J, the junction kept 17 bases outside the gene matches.

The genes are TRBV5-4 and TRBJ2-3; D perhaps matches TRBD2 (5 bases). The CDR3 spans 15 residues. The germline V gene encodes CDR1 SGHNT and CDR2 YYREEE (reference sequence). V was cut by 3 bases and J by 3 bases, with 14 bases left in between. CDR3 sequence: CASSSRASGTDTQYF. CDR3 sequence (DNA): TGTGCCAGCAGCTCAAGGGCATCGGGGACAGATACGCAGTATTTT.

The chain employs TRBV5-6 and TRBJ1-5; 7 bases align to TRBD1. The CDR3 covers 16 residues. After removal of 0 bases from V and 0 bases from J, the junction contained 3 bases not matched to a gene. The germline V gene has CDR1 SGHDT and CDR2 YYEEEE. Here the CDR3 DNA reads TGTGCCAGCAGCTTGGACAGGGGAAGTAGCAATCAGCCCCAGCATTTT. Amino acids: CASSLDRGSSNQPQHF.

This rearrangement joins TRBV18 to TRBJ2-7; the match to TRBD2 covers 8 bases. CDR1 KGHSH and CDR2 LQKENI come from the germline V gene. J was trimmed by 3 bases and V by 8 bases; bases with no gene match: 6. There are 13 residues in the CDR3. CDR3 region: CASKGLVSYEQYF. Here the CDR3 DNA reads TGTGCCAGCAAGGGACTAGTGAGCTACGAGCAGTACTTC. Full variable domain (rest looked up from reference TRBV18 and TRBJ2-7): NAGVMQNPRHLVRRRGQEARLRCSPMKGHSHVYWYRQLPEEGLKFMVYLQKENIIDESGMPKERFSAEFPKEGPSILRIQQVVRGDSAAYFCASKGLVSYEQYFGPGTRLTVT.

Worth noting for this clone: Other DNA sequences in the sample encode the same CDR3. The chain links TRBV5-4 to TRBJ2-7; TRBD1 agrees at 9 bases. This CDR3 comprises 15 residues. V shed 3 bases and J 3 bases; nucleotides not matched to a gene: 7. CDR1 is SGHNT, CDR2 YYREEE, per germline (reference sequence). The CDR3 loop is CASSSPGQGVYEQYF. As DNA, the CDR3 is TGTGCCAGCAGCTCTCCGGGACAGGGTGTCTACGAGCAGTACTTC.

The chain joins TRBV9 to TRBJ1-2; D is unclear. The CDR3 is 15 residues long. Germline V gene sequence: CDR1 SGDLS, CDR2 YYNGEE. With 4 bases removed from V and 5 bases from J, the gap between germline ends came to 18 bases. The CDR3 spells CASSSASPWEYGYTF. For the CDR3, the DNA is TGTGCCAGCAGCAGCGCCTCCCCCTGGGAGTATGGCTACACCTTC.

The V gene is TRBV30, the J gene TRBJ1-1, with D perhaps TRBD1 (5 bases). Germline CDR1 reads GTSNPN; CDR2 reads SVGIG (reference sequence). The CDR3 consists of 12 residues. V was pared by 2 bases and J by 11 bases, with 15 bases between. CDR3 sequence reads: CAWSNPGLEAFF. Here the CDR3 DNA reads TGTGCCTGGAGTAATCCGGGACTCGAGGCTTTCTTT.

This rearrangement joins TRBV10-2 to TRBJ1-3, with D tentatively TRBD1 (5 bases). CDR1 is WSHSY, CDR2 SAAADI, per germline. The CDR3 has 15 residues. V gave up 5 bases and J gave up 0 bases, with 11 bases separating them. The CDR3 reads CASSLGPGSGNTIYF. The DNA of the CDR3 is TGCGCCAGCAGTTTGGGGCCAGGCTCTGGAAACACCATATATTTT.

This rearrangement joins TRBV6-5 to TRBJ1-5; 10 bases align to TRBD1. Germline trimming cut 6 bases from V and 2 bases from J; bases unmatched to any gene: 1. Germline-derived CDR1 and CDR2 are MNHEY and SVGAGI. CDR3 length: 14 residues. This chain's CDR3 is CASRTGGRNQPQHF. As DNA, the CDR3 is TGTGCCAGCAGGACAGGGGGCCGCAATCAGCCCCAGCATTTT.

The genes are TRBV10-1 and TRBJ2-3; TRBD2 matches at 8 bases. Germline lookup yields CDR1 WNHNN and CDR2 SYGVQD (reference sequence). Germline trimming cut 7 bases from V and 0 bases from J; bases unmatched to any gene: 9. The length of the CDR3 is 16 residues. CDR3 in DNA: TGCGCCAGCACCTCACTAGCGGCGTCTAGCACAGATACGCAGTATTTT. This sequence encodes CASTSLAASSTDTQYF.

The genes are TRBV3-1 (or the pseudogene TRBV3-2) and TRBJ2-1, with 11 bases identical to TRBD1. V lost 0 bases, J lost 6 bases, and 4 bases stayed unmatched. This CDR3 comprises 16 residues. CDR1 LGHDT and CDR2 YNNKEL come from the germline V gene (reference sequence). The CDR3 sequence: CASSQDAGTGGNEQFF. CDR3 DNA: TGTGCCAGCAGCCAAGACGCCGGGACAGGGGGCAATGAGCAGTTCTTC.

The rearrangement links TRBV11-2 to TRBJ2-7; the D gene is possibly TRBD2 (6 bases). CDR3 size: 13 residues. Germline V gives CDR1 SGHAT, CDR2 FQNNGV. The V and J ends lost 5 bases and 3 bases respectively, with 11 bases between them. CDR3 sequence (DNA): TGTGCCAGCAGCCGGACGGACTACTACGAGCAGTACTTC. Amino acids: CASSRTDYYEQYF.